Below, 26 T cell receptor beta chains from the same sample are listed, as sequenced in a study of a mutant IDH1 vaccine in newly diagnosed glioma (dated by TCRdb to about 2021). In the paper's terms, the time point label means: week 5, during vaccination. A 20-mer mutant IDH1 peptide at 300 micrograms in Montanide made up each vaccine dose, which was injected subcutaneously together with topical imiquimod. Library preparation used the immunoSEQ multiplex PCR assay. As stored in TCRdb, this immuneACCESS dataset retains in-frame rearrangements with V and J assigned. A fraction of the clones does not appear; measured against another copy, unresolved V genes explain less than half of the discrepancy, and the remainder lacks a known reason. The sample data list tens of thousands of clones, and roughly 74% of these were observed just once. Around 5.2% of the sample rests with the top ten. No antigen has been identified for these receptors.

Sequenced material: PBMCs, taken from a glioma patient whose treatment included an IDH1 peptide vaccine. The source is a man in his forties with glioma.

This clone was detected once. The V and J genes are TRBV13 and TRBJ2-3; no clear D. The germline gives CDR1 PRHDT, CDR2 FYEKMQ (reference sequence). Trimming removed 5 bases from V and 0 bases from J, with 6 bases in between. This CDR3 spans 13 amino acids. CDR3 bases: TGTGCCAGCAGCCCCGGGAGCACAGATACGCAGTATTTT. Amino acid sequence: CASSPGSTDTQYF.

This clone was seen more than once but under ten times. As DNA, the CDR3 is TGTGCCAGCAGGGACCCATTCAATGAGCAGTTCTTC. Its protein is CASRDPFNEQFF. The V and J genes are TRBV6-1 and TRBJ2-1; D gene uncertain. V lost 6 bases and J lost 6, with 9 bases in between. The CDR3 length is 12 residues. Germline CDR1 MNHNS, CDR2 SASEGT.

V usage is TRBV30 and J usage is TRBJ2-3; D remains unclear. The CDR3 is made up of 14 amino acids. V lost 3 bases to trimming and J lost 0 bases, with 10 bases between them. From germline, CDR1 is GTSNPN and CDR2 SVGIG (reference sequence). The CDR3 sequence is CAWSVGRSTDTQYF. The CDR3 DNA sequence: TGTGCCTGGAGCGTGGGTCGAAGCACAGATACGCAGTATTTT.

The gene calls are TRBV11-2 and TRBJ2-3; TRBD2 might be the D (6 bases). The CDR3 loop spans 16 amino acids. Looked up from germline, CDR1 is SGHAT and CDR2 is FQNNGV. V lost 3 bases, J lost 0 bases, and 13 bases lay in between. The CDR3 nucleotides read TGTGCCAGCAGCTTTTTTCGGGGGTTTAGCACAGATACGCAGTATTTT. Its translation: CASSFFRGFSTDTQYF.

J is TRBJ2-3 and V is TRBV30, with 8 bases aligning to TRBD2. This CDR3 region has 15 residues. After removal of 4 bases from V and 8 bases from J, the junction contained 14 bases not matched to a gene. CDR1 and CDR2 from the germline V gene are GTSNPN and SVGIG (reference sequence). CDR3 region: CAWTGQRSGGVTQYF. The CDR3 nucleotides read TGTGCCTGGACTGGCCAAAGGAGCGGGGGTGTTACGCAGTATTTT.

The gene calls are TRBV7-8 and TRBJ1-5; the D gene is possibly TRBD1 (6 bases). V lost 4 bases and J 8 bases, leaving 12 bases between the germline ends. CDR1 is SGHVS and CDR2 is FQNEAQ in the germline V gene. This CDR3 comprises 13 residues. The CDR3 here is CASSSQGLEPQHF. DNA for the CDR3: TGTGCCAGCAGCTCGCAGGGGCTTGAGCCCCAGCATTTT. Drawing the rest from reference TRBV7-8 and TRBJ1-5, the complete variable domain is GAGVSQSPRYKVAKRGQDVALRCDPISGHVSLFWYQQALGQGPEFLTYFQNEAQLDKSGLPSDRFFAERPEGSVSTLKIQRTQQEDSAVYLCASSSQGLEPQHFGDGTRLSIL.

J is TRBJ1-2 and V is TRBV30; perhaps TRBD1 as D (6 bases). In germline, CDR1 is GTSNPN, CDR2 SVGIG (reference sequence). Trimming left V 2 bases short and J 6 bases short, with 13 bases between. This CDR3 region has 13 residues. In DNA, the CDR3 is TGTGCCTGGAGTATCGGGACATCGAATGGCTACACCTTC. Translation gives CAWSIGTSNGYTF.

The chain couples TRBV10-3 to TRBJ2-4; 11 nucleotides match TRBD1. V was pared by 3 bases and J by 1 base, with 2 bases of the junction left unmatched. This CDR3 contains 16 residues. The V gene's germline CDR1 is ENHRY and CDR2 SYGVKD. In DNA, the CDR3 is TGTGCCATCAGTGACGGGACAGGGGGGGCCAAAAACATTCAGTACTTC. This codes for CAISDGTGGAKNIQYF.

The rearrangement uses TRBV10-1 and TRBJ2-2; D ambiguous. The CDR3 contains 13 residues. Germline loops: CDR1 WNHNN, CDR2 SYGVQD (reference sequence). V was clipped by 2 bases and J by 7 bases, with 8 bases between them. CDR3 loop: CASSENRNGELFF. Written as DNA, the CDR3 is TGCGCCAGCAGTGAGAACAGAAACGGGGAGCTGTTTTTT.

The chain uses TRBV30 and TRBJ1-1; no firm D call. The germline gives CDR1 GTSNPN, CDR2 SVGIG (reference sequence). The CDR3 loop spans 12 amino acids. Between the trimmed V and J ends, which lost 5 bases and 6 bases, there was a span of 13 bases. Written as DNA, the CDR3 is TGTGCCTGGTCTGGCGGTAATGCTGAAGCTTTCTTT. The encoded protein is CAWSGGNAEAFF.

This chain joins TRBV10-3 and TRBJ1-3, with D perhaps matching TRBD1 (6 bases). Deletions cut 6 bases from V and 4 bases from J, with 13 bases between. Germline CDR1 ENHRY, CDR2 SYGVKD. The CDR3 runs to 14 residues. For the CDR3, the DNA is TGTGCCATCAGCGAGGGACACCCGGGAAACACCATATATTTT. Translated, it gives CAISEGHPGNTIYF.

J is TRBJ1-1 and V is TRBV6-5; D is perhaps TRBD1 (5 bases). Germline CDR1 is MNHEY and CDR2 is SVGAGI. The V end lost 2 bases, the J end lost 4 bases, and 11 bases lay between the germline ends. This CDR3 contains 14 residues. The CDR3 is CASSYGAVGTEAFF. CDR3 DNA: TGTGCCAGCAGTTACGGGGCGGTCGGCACTGAAGCTTTCTTT.

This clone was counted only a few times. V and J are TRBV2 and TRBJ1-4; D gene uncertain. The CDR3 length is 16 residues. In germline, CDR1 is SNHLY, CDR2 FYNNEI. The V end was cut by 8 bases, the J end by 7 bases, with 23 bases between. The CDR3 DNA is TGTGCCAGCCTATCTGTAATTGGGAAGGGTGGTGAAAAACTGTTTTTT. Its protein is CASLSVIGKGGEKLFF.

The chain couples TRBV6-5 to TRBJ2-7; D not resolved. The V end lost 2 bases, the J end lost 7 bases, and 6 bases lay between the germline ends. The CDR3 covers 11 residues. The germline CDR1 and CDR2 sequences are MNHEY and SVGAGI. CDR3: CASSYMGEQYF. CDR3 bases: TGTGCCAGCAGTTACATGGGAGAGCAGTACTTC.

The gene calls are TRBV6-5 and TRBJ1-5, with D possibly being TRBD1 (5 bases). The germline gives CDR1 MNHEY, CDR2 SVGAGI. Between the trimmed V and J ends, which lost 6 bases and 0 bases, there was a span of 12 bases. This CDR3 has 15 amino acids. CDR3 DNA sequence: TGTGCCAGCAGGGGACTGGGGGGTAGCAATCAGCCCCAGCATTTT. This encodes CASRGLGGSNQPQHF.

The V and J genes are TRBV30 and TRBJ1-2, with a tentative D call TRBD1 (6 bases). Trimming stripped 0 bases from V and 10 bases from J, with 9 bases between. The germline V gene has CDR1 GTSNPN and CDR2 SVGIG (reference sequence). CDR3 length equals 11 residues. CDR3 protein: CAWSVGTTYTF. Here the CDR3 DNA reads TGTGCCTGGAGTGTAGGGACAACCTACACCTTC.

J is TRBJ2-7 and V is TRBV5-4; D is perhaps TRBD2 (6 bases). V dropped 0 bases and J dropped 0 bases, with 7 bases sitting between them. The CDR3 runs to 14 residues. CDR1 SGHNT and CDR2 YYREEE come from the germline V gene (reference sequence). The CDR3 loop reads CASSLGTNSYEQYF. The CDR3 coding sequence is TGTGCCAGCAGCTTGGGGACTAACTCCTACGAGCAGTACTTC.

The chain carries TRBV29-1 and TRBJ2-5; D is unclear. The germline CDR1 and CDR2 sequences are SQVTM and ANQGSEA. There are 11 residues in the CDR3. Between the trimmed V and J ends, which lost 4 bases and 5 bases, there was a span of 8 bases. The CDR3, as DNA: TGCAGCGTTGTCGGGCGGGAGACCCAGTACTTC. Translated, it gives CSVVGRETQYF.

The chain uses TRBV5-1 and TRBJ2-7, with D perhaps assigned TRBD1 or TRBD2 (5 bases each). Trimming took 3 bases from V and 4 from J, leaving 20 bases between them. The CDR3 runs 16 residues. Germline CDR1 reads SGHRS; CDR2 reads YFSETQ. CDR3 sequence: CASSWSGGQGMYEQYF. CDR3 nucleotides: TGCGCCAGCAGCTGGAGCGGCGGGCAGGGAATGTACGAGCAGTACTTC.

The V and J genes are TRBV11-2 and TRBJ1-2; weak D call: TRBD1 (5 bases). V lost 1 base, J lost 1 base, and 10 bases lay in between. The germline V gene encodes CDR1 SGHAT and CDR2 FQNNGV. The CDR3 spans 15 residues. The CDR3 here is CASSLGGGNNYGYTF. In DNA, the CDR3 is TGTGCCAGCAGCTTAGGGGGCGGGAATAACTATGGCTACACCTTC.

CDR3 region: CASSERTDGSEAFF. In DNA form, the CDR3 reads TGCGCCAGCAGCGAGAGGACCGACGGCTCTGAAGCTTTCTTT. The rearrangement joins TRBV5-1 to TRBJ1-1; no firm D call. The CDR3 sequence is 14 residues long. V was pared by 4 bases and J by 6 bases, with 16 bases between. Germline CDR1 SGHRS, CDR2 YFSETQ.

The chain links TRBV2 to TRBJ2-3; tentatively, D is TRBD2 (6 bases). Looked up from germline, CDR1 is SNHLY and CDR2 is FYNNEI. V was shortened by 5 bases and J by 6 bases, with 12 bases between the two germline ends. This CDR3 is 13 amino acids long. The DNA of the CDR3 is TGTGCCAGCAGTCGACCGGGACTGGATACGCAGTATTTT. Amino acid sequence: CASSRPGLDTQYF.

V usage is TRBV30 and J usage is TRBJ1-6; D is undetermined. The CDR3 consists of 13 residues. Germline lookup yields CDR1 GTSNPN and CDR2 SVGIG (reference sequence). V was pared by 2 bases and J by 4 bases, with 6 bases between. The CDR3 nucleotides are TGTGCCTGGAGTTCAGATTATAATTCACCCCTCCACTTT. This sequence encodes CAWSSDYNSPLHF.

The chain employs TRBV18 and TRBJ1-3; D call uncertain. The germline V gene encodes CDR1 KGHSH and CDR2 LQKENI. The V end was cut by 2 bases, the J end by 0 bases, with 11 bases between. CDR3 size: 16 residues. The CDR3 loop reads CASSPNDPSSGNTIYF. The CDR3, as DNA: TGTGCCAGCTCACCAAACGACCCGAGCTCTGGAAACACCATATATTTT.

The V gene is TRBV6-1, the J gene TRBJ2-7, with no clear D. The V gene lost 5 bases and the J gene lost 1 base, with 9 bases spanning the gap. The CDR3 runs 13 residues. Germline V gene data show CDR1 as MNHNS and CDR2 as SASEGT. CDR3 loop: CASSFDGSYEQYF. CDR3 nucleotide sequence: TGTGCCAGCAGTTTCGACGGATCCTACGAGCAGTACTTC.

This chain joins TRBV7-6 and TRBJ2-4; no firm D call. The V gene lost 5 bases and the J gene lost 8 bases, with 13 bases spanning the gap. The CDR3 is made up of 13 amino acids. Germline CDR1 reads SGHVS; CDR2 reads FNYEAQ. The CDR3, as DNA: TGTGCCAGCAGCCGAGGACGACAAGACATTCAGTACTTC. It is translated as CASSRGRQDIQYF.